This record looks at one T cell receptor beta chain sequence and its context. Its antigen is still unknown. TCRdb redid the calling of the reads with MiXCR, one entry per CDR3 protein. This sample has some 680,000 distinct CDR3 sequences, with less than 40% found just once. This entry comes from a study of T cell repertoires in cytomegalovirus infection. Germline V CDR1 and CDR2: MNHGY, SAAAGT. V was cut by 3 bases and J by 7 bases, with 9 bases left in between. CDR3 length: 12 amino acids. Study findings and constraints: Using cumulative public TCR beta family frequency, the authors identified those who carried CMV together with the relevant HLA. The response measured ex vivo was dominated by TCR beta clonotypes (HLA-C-restricted and CMV-specific).

The gene calls are TRBV6-8 and TRBJ1-1; no clear D gene. Sample: PBMCs. The sequence was obtained from a human donor in good health (CMV status not recorded). Some clones in this sample may be carry-over from other donors' samples. This chain's CDR3 is CASSYSDGEAFF. DNA for the CDR3: TGTGCCAGCAGTTATTCGGACGGTGAAGCTTTCTTT.